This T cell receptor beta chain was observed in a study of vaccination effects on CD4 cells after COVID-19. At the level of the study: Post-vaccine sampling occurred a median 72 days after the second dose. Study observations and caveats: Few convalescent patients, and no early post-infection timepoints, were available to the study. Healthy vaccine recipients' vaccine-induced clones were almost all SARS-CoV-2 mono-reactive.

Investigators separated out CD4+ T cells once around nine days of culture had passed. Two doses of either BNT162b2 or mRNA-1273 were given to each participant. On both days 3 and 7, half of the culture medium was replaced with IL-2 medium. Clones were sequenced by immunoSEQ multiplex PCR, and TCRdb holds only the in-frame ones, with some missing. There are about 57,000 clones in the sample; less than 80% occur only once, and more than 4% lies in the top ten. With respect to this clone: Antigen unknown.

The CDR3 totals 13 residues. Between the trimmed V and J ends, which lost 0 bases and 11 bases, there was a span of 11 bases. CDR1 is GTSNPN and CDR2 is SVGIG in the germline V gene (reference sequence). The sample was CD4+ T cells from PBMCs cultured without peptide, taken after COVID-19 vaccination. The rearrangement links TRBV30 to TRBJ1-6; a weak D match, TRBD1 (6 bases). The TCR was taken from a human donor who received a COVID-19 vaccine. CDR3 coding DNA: TGTGCCTGGAGTGTACTTGGACAGCCACCCCTCCACTTT. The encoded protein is CAWSVLGQPPLHF. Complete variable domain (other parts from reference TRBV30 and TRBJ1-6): SQTIHQWPATLVQPVGSPLSLECTVEGTSNPNLYWYRQAAGRGLQLLFYSVGIGQISSEVPQNLSASRPQDRQFILSSKKLLLSDSGFYLCAWSVLGQPPLHFGNGTRLTVT.